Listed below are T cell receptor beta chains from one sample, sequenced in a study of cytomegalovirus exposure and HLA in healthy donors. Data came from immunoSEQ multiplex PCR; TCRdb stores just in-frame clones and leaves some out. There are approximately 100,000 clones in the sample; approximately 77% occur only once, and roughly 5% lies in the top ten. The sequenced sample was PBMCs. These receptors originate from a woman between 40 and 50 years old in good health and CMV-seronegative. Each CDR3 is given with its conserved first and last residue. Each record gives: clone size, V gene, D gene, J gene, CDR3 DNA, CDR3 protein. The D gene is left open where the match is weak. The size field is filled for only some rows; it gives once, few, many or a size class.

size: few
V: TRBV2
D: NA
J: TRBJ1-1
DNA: TGTGCCAGGAGGGATACGAACACTGAAGCTTTCTTT
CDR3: CARRDTNTEAFF

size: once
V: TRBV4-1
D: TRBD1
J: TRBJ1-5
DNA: TGCGCCAGCAGCCAGACGCCGGGACAGGGTTTGGCGCCCCAGCATTTT
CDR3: CASSQTPGQGLAPQHF

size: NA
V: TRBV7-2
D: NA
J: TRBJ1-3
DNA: TGTGCCAGCAGCGCCCCAGGGGTAGGAAACACCATATATTTT
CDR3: CASSAPGVGNTIYF

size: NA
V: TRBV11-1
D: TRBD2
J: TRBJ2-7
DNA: TGTGCCAGCAGCCTCACTAGCGGGGGGACCCCGTATGGGCAGTACTTC
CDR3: CASSLTSGGTPYGQYF

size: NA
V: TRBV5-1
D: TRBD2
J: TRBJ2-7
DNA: TGCGCCAGCAGCTCAGATTCGCGGGGGGTCGACGAGCAGTACTTC
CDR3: CASSSDSRGVDEQYF

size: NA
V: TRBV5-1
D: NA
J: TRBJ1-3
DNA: TGCGCCAGCAGCTTGTTGTACGGAGGGAGTGGAAACACCATATATTTT
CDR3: CASSLLYGGSGNTIYF

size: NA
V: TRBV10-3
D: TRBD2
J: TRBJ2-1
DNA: TGTGCCATCAATTCCGGGACGGGGGGGAATGAGCAGTTCTTC
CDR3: CAINSGTGGNEQFF

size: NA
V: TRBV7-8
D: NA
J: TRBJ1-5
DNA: TGTGCCAGCAGCTTAGCAGGGGGTAGCAATCAGCCCCAGCATTTT
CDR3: CASSLAGGSNQPQHF

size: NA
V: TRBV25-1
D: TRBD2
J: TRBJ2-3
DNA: TGTGCCAGCAGTGAATCCGGGAGGGATACGCAGTATTTT
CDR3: CASSESGRDTQYF

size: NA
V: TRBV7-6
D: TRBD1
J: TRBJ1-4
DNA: TGTGCCAGCAGCGTTAAACGAGGCGACTCCGGGACAGAAATGGAAAAACTGTTTTTT
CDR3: CASSVKRGDSGTEMEKLFF

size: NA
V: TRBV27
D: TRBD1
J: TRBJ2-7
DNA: TGTGTAGTAGGGGGCCGCATCTCCTACGAGCAGTACTTC
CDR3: CVVGGRISYEQYF

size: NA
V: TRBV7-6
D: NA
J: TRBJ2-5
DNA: TGTGCCAGCAGTCACAGGGACGAGACCCAGTACTTC
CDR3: CASSHRDETQYF

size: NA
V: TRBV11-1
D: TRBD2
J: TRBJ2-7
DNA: TGTGCCAGCAGCTGGAGTAGCGGGGGGGCGATCTACGAGCAGTACTTC
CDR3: CASSWSSGGAIYEQYF

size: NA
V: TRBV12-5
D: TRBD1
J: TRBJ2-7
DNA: TGTGCTAGTGGTCCGGGACAGGGAACCTCCTACGAGCAGTACTTC
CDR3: CASGPGQGTSYEQYF

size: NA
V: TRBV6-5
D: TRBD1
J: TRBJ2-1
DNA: TGTGCCAGCAGTTACACGCCGGGACAGGGGGCGTATGAGCAGTTCTTC
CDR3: CASSYTPGQGAYEQFF

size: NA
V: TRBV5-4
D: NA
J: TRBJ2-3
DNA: TGTGCCAGCAGCTTGGTGAGGGGGGGCCTTGACACAGATACGCAGTATTTT
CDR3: CASSLVRGGLDTDTQYF

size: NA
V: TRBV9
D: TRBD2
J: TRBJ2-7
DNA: TGTGCCAGCAGCCCATCCCTCGGAGGGGCTAGCGGGGGGCTAGCCTACGAGCAGTACTTC
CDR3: CASSPSLGGASGGLAYEQYF

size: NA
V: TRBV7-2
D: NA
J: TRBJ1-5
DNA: TGTGCCAGCAGCTTAGACTGGGCAAATCAGCCCCAGCATTTT
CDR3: CASSLDWANQPQHF

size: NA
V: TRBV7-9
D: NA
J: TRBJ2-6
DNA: TGTGCCAGCAGCCCCAGGGTTTCTGGGGCCAACGTCCTGACTTTC
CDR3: CASSPRVSGANVLTF

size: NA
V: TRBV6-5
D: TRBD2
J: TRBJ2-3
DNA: TGTGCCAGCAGTCGTAGCGGGGGGGCGGCAGATACGCAGTATTTT
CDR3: CASSRSGGAADTQYF

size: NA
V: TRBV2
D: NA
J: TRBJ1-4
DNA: TGTGCCAGCAGTGAACTCCGTTCGGGACTGTTTTTT
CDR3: CASSELRSGLFF

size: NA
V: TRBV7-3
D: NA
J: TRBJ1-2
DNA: TGTGCCAGCAGCCCATCGGGGGGGTTCTACACCTTC
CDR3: CASSPSGGFYTF

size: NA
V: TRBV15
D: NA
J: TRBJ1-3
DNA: TGTGCCACCAGCAGAGATCGAGGTGGTTTGATGGGAAACACCATATATTTT
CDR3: CATSRDRGGLMGNTIYF

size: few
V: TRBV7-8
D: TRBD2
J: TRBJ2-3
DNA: TGTGCCAGCAGCCCCGAGCGGGGGGTTACAGATACGCAGTATTTT
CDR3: CASSPERGVTDTQYF

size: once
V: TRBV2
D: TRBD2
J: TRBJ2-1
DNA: TGTGCCAGCAGTGAACGAGGACTAGCAATGAGCTCCTACAATGAGCAGTTCTTC
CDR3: CASSERGLAMSSYNEQFF

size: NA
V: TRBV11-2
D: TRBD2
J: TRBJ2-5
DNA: TGTGCCAGCAGCTTAGATCTAAGGGGCACTAGCGGGGGCCGAGGGACCCAGTACTTC
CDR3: CASSLDLRGTSGGRGTQYF

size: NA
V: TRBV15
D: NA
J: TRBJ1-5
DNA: TGTGCCACCAGGGCCTTATCGCCTGTCCAGCCCCAGCATTTT
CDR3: CATRALSPVQPQHF

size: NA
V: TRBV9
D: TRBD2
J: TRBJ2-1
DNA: TGTGCCAGCAGCAGCGGGGGGGCCAGGGATGAGCAGTTCTTC
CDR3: CASSSGGARDEQFF

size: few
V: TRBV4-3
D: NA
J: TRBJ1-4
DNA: TGCGCCAGCAGCCAGGAACCAGGGTTTGGTGAAAAACTGTTTTTT
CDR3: CASSQEPGFGEKLFF

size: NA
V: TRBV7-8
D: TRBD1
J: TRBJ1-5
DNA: TGTGCCAGCAGCTCCGACAGGGGGAAACAGCCCCAGCATTTT
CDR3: CASSSDRGKQPQHF

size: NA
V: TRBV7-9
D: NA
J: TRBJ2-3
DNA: TGTGCCAGCAGCTACCGTAACAGGACAGATACGCAGTATTTT
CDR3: CASSYRNRTDTQYF

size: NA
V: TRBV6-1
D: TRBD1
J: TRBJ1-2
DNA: TGTGCCAGCAGTGAACGGAGCCCGAGACAGGGGAACTATGGCTACACCTTC
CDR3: CASSERSPRQGNYGYTF

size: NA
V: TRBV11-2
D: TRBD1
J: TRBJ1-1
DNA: TGTGCCAGCAGCCTAACGACAGGGCCGACAACTGAAGCTTTCTTT
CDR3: CASSLTTGPTTEAFF

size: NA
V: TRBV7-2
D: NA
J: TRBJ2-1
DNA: TGTGCCAGCACCGAGGTCGGTAGCTCCTACAATGAGCAGTTCTTC
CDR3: CASTEVGSSYNEQFF

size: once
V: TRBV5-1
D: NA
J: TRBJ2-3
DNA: TGCGCCAGCAGCTCCGACCCGGGTAGCGGCAGCACAGATACGCAGTATTTT
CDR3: CASSSDPGSGSTDTQYF

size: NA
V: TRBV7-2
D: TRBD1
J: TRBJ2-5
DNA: TGTGCCAGCAGCTCCACAGGGGGCGATGAGACCCAGTACTTC
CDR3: CASSSTGGDETQYF

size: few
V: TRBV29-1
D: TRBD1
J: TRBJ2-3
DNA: TGCAGCGGCGGACAGGGGGCAGATACGCAGTATTTT
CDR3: CSGGQGADTQYF

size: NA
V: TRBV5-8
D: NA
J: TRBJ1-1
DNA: TGTGCCAGCATGCCAAGTAGGACGGGATTTAGCGGGAACACTGAAGCTTTCTTT
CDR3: CASMPSRTGFSGNTEAFF

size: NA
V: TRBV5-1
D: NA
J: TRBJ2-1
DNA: TGCGCCACCCGGGGGAGTTTGGGGTACAATGAGCAGTTCTTC
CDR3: CATRGSLGYNEQFF

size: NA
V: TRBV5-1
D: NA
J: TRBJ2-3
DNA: TGCGCCAGCAGCTTGGGGGACATAAGGACAGATACGCAGTATTTT
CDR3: CASSLGDIRTDTQYF

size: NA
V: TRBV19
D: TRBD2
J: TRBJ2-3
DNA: TGTGCCAGTAGTATAGATGGGGGAGGGTATGGCACAGATACGCAGTATTTT
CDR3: CASSIDGGGYGTDTQYF

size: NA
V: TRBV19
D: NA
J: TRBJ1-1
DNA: TGTGCCAGTAGTATGGCCGCCGGGGTCACTGAAGCTTTCTTT
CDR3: CASSMAAGVTEAFF

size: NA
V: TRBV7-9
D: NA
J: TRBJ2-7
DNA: TGTGCCAGCAGCTTCGCTACTTACGAGCAGTACTTC
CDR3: CASSFATYEQYF

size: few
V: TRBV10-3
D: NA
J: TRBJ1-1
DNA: TGTGCCATCACCGACAGTTTGAACACTGAAGCTTTCTTT
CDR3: CAITDSLNTEAFF

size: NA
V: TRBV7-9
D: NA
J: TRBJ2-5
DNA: TGTGCCAGCAGCTCTGGACAGATCGAGACCCAGTACTTC
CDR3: CASSSGQIETQYF

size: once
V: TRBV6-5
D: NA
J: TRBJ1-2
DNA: TGTGCCAGCAGTTACTCGCCAGGGAACTATGGCTACACCTTC
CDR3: CASSYSPGNYGYTF

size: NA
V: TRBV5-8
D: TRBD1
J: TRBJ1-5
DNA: TGTGCCAGCAGCTCCCGACAGGGTATGGGGTATTTGAGCAATCAGCCCCAGCATTTT
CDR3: CASSSRQGMGYLSNQPQHF

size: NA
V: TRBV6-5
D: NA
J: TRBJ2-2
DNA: TGTGCCAGCAGTTACTCCAGCGGAGGGTACACCGGGGAGCTGTTTTTT
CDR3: CASSYSSGGYTGELFF

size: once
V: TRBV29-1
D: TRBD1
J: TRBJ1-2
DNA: TGCAGCGTTGTACCGACAGGGGTGTATGGCTACACCTTC
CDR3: CSVVPTGVYGYTF

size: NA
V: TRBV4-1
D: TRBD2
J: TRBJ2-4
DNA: TGCGCCAGCGGGGTTAGCGGGGATAATAAAAACATTCAGTACTTC
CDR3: CASGVSGDNKNIQYF

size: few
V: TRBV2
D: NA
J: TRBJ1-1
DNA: TGTGCCAGCCTTAGACAGGAAGCTTTCTTT
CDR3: CASLRQEAFF

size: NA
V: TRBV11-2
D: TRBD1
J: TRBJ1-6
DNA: TGTGCCAGCACCATTGGTGCCCCAGGGGGCAGTTCACCCCTCCACTTT
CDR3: CASTIGAPGGSSPLHF

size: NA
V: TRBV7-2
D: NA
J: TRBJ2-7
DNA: TGTGCCAGCAGCACTCCCATCTACGAGCAGTACTTC
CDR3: CASSTPIYEQYF

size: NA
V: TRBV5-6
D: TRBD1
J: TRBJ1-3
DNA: TGTGCCAGCAGCGAGGGACAGGGGAGAAACACCATATATTTT
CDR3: CASSEGQGRNTIYF

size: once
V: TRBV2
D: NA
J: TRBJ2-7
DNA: TGTGCCAGCAGTGATCTCTCAGACTGGAGCTCCTACGAGCAGTACTTC
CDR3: CASSDLSDWSSYEQYF

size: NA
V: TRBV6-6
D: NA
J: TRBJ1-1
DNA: TGTGCCAGCAGCCCCGGGCGGGGGGGGACTGAAGCTTTCTTT
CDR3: CASSPGRGGTEAFF

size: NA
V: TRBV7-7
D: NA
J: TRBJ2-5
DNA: TGTGCTAGCAGCAGCATAGTGGGTAGCTGGGAGACCCAGTACTTC
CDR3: CASSSIVGSWETQYF

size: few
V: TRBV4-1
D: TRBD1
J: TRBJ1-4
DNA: TGCGCCAGCAGCCAAGATGGGACAGTTGGGAATGAAAAACTGTTTTTT
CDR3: CASSQDGTVGNEKLFF

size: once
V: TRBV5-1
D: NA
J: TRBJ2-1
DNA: TGCGCCAGCAGCGATAAAGAGCGGGCGGACAATGAGCAGTTCTTC
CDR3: CASSDKERADNEQFF